The rows below give T cell receptor beta chains drawn from one sample of a study of cytomegalovirus exposure and HLA in healthy donors. Clones were sequenced by immunoSEQ multiplex PCR, and TCRdb holds only the in-frame ones, with some missing. The table lists 110,000 to 150,000 clones, 84% of them singletons, with approximately 1.5% in the top ten. Sequencing was done on a sample of PBMCs. The origin of the receptors is a woman aged 25 to 39 in good health and CMV-seronegative. The CDR3 runs from the conserved cysteine through the conserved F or W. D genes are given only for firm matches. Size tells how often a clone was seen (once, few, many) or the class of an expanded clone, and some rows leave it out.

length: 11
D: .
J: TRBJ1-1
size: once
V: TRBV2
CDR3: CASSGQREAFF
DNA: TGTGCCAGCAGTGGACAGCGCGAAGCTTTCTTT

length: 13
D: .
J: TRBJ1-1
size: .
V: TRBV7-8
CDR3: CASFPQQSPEAFF
DNA: TGTGCCAGCTTCCCCCAACAGTCTCCTGAAGCTTTCTTT

length: 15
D: TRBD2
J: TRBJ2-7
size: .
V: TRBV6-1
CDR3: CASSEDLAGVREQYF
DNA: TGTGCCAGCAGTGAAGACTTAGCGGGGGTTCGCGAGCAGTACTTC

length: 15
D: TRBD1
J: TRBJ1-2
size: .
V: TRBV7-9
CDR3: CASSLAGGTGLSYTF
DNA: TGTGCCAGCAGCTTAGCCGGCGGGACAGGGTTGAGCTACACCTTC

length: 14
D: .
J: TRBJ1-3
size: .
V: TRBV5-6
CDR3: CASSSQGSGNTIYF
DNA: TGTGCCAGCAGCTCACAGGGATCTGGAAACACCATATATTTT

length: 14
D: .
J: TRBJ1-1
size: .
V: TRBV5-1
CDR3: CASGAGTTNTEAFF
DNA: TGCGCCAGCGGCGCCGGGACAACGAACACTGAAGCTTTCTTT

length: 16
D: TRBD1
J: TRBJ1-2
size: .
V: TRBV4-2
CDR3: CASSQDRTGGIYGYTF
DNA: TGTGCCAGCAGCCAAGATCGGACAGGGGGCATTTACGGCTACACCTTC

length: 15
D: .
J: TRBJ2-6
size: .
V: TRBV19
CDR3: CASSISDSGANVLTF
DNA: TGTGCCAGTAGTATTTCAGACTCTGGGGCCAACGTCCTGACTTTC

length: 15
D: TRBD2
J: TRBJ2-3
size: .
V: TRBV9
CDR3: CASSVGGGGADTQYF
DNA: TGTGCCAGCAGCGTAGGGGGCGGGGGGGCCGATACGCAGTATTTT

length: 12
D: .
J: TRBJ2-1
size: .
V: TRBV28
CDR3: CASSYSYNEQFF
DNA: TGTGCCAGCAGCTACTCCTACAATGAGCAGTTCTTC

length: 16
D: TRBD2
J: TRBJ2-1
size: once
V: TRBV2
CDR3: CASRQLGTGRYNEQFF
DNA: TGTGCCAGCAGGCAACTTGGGACCGGGAGGTATAATGAGCAGTTCTTC

length: 15
D: TRBD2
J: TRBJ2-2
size: few
V: TRBV7-9
CDR3: CASSYSGGYTGELFF
DNA: TGTGCCAGCAGCTATAGCGGGGGATACACCGGGGAGCTGTTTTTT

length: 15
D: TRBD1
J: TRBJ1-2
size: .
V: TRBV7-8
CDR3: CASSSQGVSYYGYTF
DNA: TGTGCCAGCAGCAGCCAGGGGGTGAGTTATTATGGCTACACCTTC

length: 14
D: TRBD1
J: TRBJ2-4
size: .
V: TRBV27
CDR3: CASSRGQGQNIQYF
DNA: TGTGCCAGCAGTCGGGGACAGGGGCAAAACATTCAGTACTTC

length: 16
D: .
J: TRBJ2-5
size: .
V: TRBV4-1
CDR3: CASSQVRGPGVETQYF
DNA: TGCGCCAGCAGCCAAGTTCGAGGCCCGGGGGTAGAGACCCAGTACTTC

length: 15
D: .
J: TRBJ1-5
size: .
V: TRBV5-1
CDR3: CASSETGYSNQPQHF
DNA: TGCGCCAGCAGCGAGACAGGTTATAGCAATCAGCCCCAGCATTTT

length: 16
D: TRBD1
J: TRBJ1-2
size: .
V: TRBV4-3
CDR3: CASSHTGTGSAYGYTF
DNA: TGCGCCAGCAGCCACACCGGGACAGGGTCGGCGTATGGCTACACCTTC

length: 12
D: .
J: TRBJ1-6
size: .
V: TRBV6-1
CDR3: CASSEDRSPLHF
DNA: TGTGCCAGCAGTGAAGACAGATCACCCCTCCACTTT

length: 13
D: .
J: TRBJ1-1
size: .
V: TRBV11-2
CDR3: CASSYRGWTEAFF
DNA: TGTGCCAGCAGCTACCGGGGATGGACTGAAGCTTTCTTT

length: 11
D: .
J: TRBJ2-7
size: .
V: TRBV29-1
CDR3: CSVEQGYEQYF
DNA: TGCAGCGTTGAACAGGGCTACGAGCAGTACTTC

length: 17
D: TRBD1
J: TRBJ1-3
size: .
V: TRBV28
CDR3: CASSLYGGRGDGNTIYF
DNA: TGTGCCAGCAGTTTATACGGGGGCAGGGGGGATGGAAACACCATATATTTT

length: 14
D: .
J: TRBJ2-7
size: .
V: TRBV5-1
CDR3: CASSIGLGTGEQYF
DNA: TGCGCCAGCAGTATTGGGTTGGGTACAGGCGAGCAGTACTTC